What follows are 16 T cell receptor beta chains derived from one specimen sequenced in a study of T cell responses to AZD1222 COVID-19 vaccine. Repertoires were generated with immunoSEQ multiplex PCR, while TCRdb's copy carries only in-frame clones and drops some. The profile shows about 180,000 clones, approximately 92% of them singletons. The material was peripheral blood, obtained on day 0 of AZD1222 vaccination. These receptors came from an adult in good health.

The chain uses TRBV21-1 and TRBJ1-1. TRBV21-1 is deemed a pseudogene. The CDR3 totals 17 residues. Here the CDR3 reads CASSEDRPDHSNTEAFF. DNA of the CDR3: TGTGCCAGCAGCGAAGACAGACCGGACCACTCGAACACTGAAGCTTTCTTT.

V gene TRBV6-1 combines with J gene TRBJ2-7; D is possibly TRBD1 (5 bases). Between the trimmed V and J ends, which lost 3 bases and 3 bases, there was a span of 9 bases. Germline V gene sequence: CDR1 MNHNS, CDR2 SASEGT. The CDR3 spans 13 residues. The CDR3, as DNA: TGTGCCAGCAGTGAGCAGGGAATCTACGAGCAGTACGTC. Residues: CASSEQGIYEQYV.

The table lists this clone with a count of one. The rearrangement links TRBV6-6 to TRBJ1-1, with 10 positions matching TRBD1. This CDR3 comprises 15 residues. J was trimmed by 4 bases and V by 5 bases; bases with no gene match: 7. Per germline, CDR1 MNHNY and CDR2 SVGAGI (reference sequence). CDR3 DNA sequence: TGTGCCAGCAGTCCTCCGGACAGGGGGACCACTGAAGCTTTCTTT. It codes for CASSPPDRGTTEAFF.

CDR3 in DNA: TGTGCCAGCAGTGAACTAGCGGGGGTCGAAACCCAGTACTTC. Translating gives CASSELAGVETQYF. This chain links TRBV2 with TRBJ2-5; 10 nucleotides match TRBD2. Germline V gene data show CDR1 as SNHLY and CDR2 as FYNNEI. Unmatched junction bases numbered 5, after V lost 2 bases and J lost 8 bases. The CDR3 runs to 14 residues.

The rearrangement uses TRBV7-3 and TRBJ2-1, with TRBD1 matching 9 bases. CDR3 length: 16 residues. The germline gives CDR1 SGHTA, CDR2 FQGTGA. V shed 5 bases and J 6 bases; nucleotides not matched to a gene: 11. CDR3 nucleotides: TGTGCCAGCAGCCCTAACGCACAGGGGGCCAGCAATGAGCAGTTCTTC. Translated: CASSPNAQGASNEQFF.

The chain couples TRBV7-8 to TRBJ2-1, with D perhaps being TRBD1 or TRBD2 (5 bases each). V was pared by 5 bases and J by 3 bases, with 17 bases between. The length of the CDR3 is 16 residues. In germline, CDR1 is SGHVS, CDR2 FQNEAQ. The CDR3 DNA reads as TGTGCCAGCAGCCCAAGGGCCGGGACCAACTACAATGAGCAGTTCTTC. This encodes CASSPRAGTNYNEQFF. The variable domain in full, with the rest retrieved from reference TRBV7-8 and TRBJ2-1, is GAGVSQSPRYKVAKRGQDVALRCDPISGHVSLFWYQQALGQGPEFLTYFQNEAQLDKSGLPSDRFFAERPEGSVSTLKIQRTQQEDSAVYLCASSPRAGTNYNEQFFGPGTRLTVL.

The chain employs TRBV20-1 and TRBJ1-2; a weak D match, TRBD1 (5 bases). Looked up from germline, CDR1 is DFQATT and CDR2 is SNEGSKA (reference sequence). The CDR3 length is 13 residues. V was cut by 3 bases and J by 7 bases, with 15 bases left in between. The CDR3 DNA is TGCAGTGCTAGTAGGCAGGGCTCGGGTGGCTACACCTTC. Translation gives CSASRQGSGGYTF.

This clone was observed a few times. This chain uses TRBV30 with TRBJ1-6; 9 bases align to TRBD1. Germline V gene data show CDR1 as GTSNPN and CDR2 as SVGIG (reference sequence). The length of the CDR3 is 14 residues. V shed 5 bases and J 6 bases; nucleotides not matched to a gene: 5. CDR3: CAWAGQGINSPLHF. The CDR3 DNA reads as TGTGCCTGGGCAGGACAGGGGATTAATTCACCCCTCCACTTT.

The chain carries TRBV5-6 and TRBJ1-5, with D unclear. Germline V gives CDR1 SGHDT, CDR2 YYEEEE. This CDR3 has 14 amino acids. V shed 4 bases and J shed 3 bases, with 11 bases lying between them. CDR3 loop: CASSKMGLNQPQHF. The CDR3 nucleotides are TGTGCCAGCAGCAAAATGGGCCTCAATCAGCCCCAGCATTTT.

This clone was recorded a few times. The junction and the germline gene differ at one end; a read error may be behind it. Other DNA sequences in the same sample also yield this CDR3. This rearrangement joins TRBV3-1 (or the pseudogene TRBV3-2) to TRBJ1-5; the D is unclear. The CDR3 covers 13 residues. The germline V gene has CDR1 LGHDT and CDR2 YNNKEL (reference sequence). CDR3 sequence (DNA): TGTGCCAGCAGTCAAGGAATTAATCAGCCCCAGCATTTT. Protein: CASSQGINQPQHF.

The chain uses TRBV24-1 and TRBJ2-5; 10 nucleotides align to TRBD1. V gave up 3 bases and J gave up 5 bases; unmatched junction bases: 5. Germline CDR1 KGHDR, CDR2 SFDVKD. This CDR3 region has 15 residues. DNA of the CDR3: TGTGCCACCAGTGATCCCGGGACAGGGGTGGAGACCCAGTACTTC. Its translation: CATSDPGTGVETQYF.

V gene TRBV6-5 combines with J gene TRBJ2-3; no definite D call. The V gene lost 5 bases and the J gene lost 6 bases, with 6 bases spanning the gap. Looked up from germline, CDR1 is MNHEY and CDR2 is SVGAGI. The CDR3 contains 11 residues. The CDR3 sequence is CASSLKDTQYF. The CDR3 nucleotides are TGTGCCAGCAGTCTGAAGGATACGCAGTATTTT.

The chain links TRBV5-4 to TRBJ2-2; no reliable D call. V was clipped by 3 bases and J by 5 bases, with 11 bases between them. The germline CDR1 and CDR2 sequences are SGHNT and YYREEE (reference sequence). The CDR3 totals 14 residues. The CDR3: CASSSQISTGELFF. CDR3 sequence (DNA): TGTGCCAGCAGCTCACAAATAAGTACCGGGGAGCTGTTTTTT.

The chain combines TRBV10-1 with TRBJ1-1; D is undetermined. This CDR3 contains 14 residues. Germline values: CDR1 WNHNN, CDR2 SYGVQD (reference sequence). The V gene lost 3 bases and the J gene lost 0 bases, with 8 bases spanning the gap. CDR3 sequence (DNA): TGCGCCAGCAGTGAACTGGGAATGAACACTGAAGCTTTCTTT. Protein product: CASSELGMNTEAFF.

CDR3: CTSSQDLASGGKTQYF. CDR3 nucleotides: TGCACCAGCAGCCAAGATCTGGCTAGCGGGGGGAAGACCCAGTACTTC. This rearrangement joins TRBV1 to TRBJ2-5; whether TRBD2, the table's D call, matches the DNA was not checked. TRBV1 is tagged as a pseudogene. The CDR3 has 16 residues.

The CDR3 sequence is CASSQGQPKGAYEQYF. CDR3 nucleotides: TGTGCCAGCAGCCAAGGCCAACCGAAGGGGGCCTACGAGCAGTACTTC. The chain carries TRBV4-2 and TRBJ2-7; maybe TRBD1 (6 bases). This CDR3 has 16 amino acids. In germline, CDR1 is LGHNA, CDR2 YNFKEQ. V was pared by 1 base and J by 2 bases, with 15 bases between.